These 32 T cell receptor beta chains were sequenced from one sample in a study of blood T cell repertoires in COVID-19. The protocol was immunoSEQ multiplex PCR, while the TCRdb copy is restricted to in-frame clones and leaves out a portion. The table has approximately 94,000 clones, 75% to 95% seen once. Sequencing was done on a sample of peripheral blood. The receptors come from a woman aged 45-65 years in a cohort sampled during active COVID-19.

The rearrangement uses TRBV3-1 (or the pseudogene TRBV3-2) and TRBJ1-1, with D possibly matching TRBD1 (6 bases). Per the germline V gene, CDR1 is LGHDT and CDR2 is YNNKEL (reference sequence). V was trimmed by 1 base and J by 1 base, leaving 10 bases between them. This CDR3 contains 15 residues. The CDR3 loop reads CASSQAWTANTEAFF. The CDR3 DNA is TGTGCCAGCAGCCAAGCCTGGACAGCGAACACTGAAGCTTTCTTT.

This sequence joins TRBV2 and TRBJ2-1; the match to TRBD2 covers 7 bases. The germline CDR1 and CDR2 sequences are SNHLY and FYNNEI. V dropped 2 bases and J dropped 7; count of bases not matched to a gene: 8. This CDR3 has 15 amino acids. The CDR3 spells CASSEIALAVNEQFF. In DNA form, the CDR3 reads TGTGCCAGCAGTGAAATTGCGCTAGCGGTAAATGAGCAGTTCTTC.

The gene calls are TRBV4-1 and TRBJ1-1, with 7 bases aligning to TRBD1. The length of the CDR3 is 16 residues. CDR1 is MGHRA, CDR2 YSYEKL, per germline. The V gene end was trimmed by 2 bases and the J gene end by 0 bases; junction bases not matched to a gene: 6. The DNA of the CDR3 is TGCGCCAGCAGCCAAAAGGGGGCGCGGCTGAACACTGAAGCTTTCTTT. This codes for CASSQKGARLNTEAFF.

CDR3 sequence (DNA): TGTGCCAGCAGCAAAGAAGCAGGGGGCACATGGAAGTCGAGAAACACCATATATTTT. This encodes CASSKEAGGTWKSRNTIYF. This sequence joins TRBV21-1 and TRBJ1-3; TRBD1, the table's D call, lacks a check against the DNA. TRBV21-1 is annotated as a pseudogene. This CDR3 has 19 residues.

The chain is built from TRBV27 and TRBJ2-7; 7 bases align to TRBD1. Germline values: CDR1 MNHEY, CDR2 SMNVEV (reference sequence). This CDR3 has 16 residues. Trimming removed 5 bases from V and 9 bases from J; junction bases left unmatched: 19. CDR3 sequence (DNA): TGTGCCAGCAGTCTCACAGGGGCCGAATCCTTACGAGGGCAGTACTTC. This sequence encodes CASSLTGAESLRGQYF.

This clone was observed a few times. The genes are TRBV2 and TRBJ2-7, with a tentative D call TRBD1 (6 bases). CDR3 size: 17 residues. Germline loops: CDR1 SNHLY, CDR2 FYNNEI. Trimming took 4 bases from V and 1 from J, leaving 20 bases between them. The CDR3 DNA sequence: TGTGCCAGCAGTGCCCCAGCAGGGGCAGTCAGATCCTACGAGCAGTACTTC. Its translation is CASSAPAGAVRSYEQYF.

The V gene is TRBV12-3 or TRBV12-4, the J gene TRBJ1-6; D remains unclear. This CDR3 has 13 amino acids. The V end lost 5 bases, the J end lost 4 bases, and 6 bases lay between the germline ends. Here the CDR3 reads CASSPLYNSPLHF. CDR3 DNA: TGTGCCAGCAGTCCCCTATATAATTCACCCCTCCACTTT.

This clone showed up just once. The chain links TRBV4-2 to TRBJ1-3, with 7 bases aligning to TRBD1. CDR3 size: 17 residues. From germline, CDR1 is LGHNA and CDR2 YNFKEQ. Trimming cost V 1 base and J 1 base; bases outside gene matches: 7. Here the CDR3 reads CASSQVGQAFSGNTIYF. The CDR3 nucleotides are TGTGCCAGCAGCCAAGTAGGACAGGCTTTTTCTGGAAACACCATATATTTT.

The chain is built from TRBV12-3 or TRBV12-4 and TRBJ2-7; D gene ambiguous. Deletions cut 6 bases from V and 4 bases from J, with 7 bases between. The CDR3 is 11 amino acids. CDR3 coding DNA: TGTGCCAGCAGCCTCGGGTACGAGCAGTACTTC. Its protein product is CASSLGYEQYF.

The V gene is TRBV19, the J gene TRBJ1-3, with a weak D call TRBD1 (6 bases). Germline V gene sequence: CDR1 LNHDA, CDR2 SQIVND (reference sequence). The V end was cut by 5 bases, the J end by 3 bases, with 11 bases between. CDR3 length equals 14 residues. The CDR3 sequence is CASSPWTDGNTIYF. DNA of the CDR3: TGTGCCAGTAGTCCGTGGACAGATGGAAACACCATATATTTT.

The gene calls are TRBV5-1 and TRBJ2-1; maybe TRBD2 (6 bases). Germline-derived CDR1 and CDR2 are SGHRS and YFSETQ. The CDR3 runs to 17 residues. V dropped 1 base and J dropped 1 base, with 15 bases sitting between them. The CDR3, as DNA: TGCGCCAGCAGCTTGACCGTAGCGGAGGGGTCCTACAATGAGCAGTTCTTC. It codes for CASSLTVAEGSYNEQFF. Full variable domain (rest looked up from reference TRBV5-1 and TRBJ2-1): KAGVTQTPRYLIKTRGQQVTLSCSPISGHRSVSWYQQTPGQGLQFLFEYFSETQRNKGNFPGRFSGRQFSNSRSEMNVSTLELGDSALYLCASSLTVAEGSYNEQFFGPGTRLTVL.

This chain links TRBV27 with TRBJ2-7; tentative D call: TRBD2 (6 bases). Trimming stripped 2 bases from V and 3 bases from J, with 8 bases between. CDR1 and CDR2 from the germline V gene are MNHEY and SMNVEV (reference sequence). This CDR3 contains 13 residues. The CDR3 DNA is TGTGCCAGCAGTTTAAGGGGAGGCTACGAGCAGTACTTC. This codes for CASSLRGGYEQYF.

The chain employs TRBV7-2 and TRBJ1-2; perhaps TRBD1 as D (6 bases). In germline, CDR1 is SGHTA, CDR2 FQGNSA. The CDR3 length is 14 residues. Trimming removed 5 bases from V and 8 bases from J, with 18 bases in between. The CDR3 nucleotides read TGTGCCAGCAGCCTACTAACAGGGTTTAGGGGCTACACCTTC. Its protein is CASSLLTGFRGYTF.

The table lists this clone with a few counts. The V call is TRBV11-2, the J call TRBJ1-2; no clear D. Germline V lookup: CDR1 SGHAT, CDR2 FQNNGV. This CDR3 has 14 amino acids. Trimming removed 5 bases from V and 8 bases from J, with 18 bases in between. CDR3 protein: CASSPLRVGGGYTF. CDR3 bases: TGTGCCAGCAGCCCACTTCGGGTGGGAGGGGGCTACACCTTC. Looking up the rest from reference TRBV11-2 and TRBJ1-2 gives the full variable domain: EAGVAQSPRYKIIEKRQSVAFWCNPISGHATLYWYQQILGQGPKLLIQFQNNGVVDDSQLPKDRFSAERLKGVDSTLKIQPAKLEDSAVYLCASSPLRVGGGYTFGSGTRLTVV.

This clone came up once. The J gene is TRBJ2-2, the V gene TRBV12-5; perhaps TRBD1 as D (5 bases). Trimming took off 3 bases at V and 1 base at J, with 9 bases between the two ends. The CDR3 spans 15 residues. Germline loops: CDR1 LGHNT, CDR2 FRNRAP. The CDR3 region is CASGLGQGNTGELFF. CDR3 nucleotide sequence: TGTGCTAGTGGTTTAGGTCAGGGGAACACCGGGGAGCTGTTTTTT.

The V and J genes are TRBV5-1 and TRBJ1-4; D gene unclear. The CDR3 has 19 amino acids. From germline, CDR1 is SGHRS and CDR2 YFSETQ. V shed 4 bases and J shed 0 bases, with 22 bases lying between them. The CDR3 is CASSTGSPSTTTTNEKLFF. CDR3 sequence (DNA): TGCGCCAGCAGCACCGGGTCCCCGAGTACGACCACAACTAATGAAAAACTGTTTTTT. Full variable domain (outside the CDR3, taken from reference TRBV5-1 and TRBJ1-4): KAGVTQTPRYLIKTRGQQVTLSCSPISGHRSVSWYQQTPGQGLQFLFEYFSETQRNKGNFPGRFSGRQFSNSRSEMNVSTLELGDSALYLCASSTGSPSTTTTNEKLFFGSGTQLSVL.

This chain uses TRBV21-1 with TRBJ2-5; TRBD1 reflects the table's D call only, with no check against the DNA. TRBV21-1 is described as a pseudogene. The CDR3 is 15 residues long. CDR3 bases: TGTGCCAGCAGAAACGTAGACAGGGGGATGGAGACCCAGTACTTC. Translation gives CASRNVDRGMETQYF.

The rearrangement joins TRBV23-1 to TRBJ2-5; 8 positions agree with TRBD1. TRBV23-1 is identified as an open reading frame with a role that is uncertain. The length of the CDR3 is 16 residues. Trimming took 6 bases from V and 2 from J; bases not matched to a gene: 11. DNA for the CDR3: TGCGCCAGCAGCCCGACCAAGGACAGGGAACAAGAGACCCAGTACTTC. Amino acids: CASSPTKDREQETQYF.

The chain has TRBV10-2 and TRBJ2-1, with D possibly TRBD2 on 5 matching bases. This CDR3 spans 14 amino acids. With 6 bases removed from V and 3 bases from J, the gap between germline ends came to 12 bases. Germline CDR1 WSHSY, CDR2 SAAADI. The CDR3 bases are TGCGCCAGCAGCGATGGACTTCTCTACAATGAGCAGTTCTTC. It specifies CASSDGLLYNEQFF.

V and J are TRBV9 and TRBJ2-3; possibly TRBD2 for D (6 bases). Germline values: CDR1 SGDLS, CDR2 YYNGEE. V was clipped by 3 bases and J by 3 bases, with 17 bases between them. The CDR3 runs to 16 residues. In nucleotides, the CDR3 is TGTGCCAGCAGCGGAAGGGCTAGACTAGAGACAGATACGCAGTATTTT. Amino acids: CASSGRARLETDTQYF.

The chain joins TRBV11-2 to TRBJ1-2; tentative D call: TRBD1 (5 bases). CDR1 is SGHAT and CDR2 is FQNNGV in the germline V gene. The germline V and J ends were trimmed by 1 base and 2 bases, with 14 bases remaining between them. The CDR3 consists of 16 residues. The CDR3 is CASSLVRAGPNYGYTF. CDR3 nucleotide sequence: TGTGCCAGCAGCTTAGTACGGGCAGGGCCGAACTATGGCTACACCTTC.

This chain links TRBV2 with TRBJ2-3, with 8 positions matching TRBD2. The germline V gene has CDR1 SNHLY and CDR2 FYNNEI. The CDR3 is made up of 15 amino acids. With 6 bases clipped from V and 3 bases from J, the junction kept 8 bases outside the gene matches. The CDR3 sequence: CASSGLASITDTQYF. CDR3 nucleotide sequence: TGTGCCAGCAGCGGACTAGCCAGTATTACAGATACGCAGTATTTT. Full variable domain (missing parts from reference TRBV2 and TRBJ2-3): EPEVTQTPSHQVTQMGQEVILRCVPISNHLYFYWYRQILGQKVEFLVSFYNNEISEKSEIFDDQFSVERPDGSNFTLKIRSTKLEDSAMYFCASSGLASITDTQYFGPGTRLTVL.

As DNA, the CDR3 is TGTGCCAGCAGCCATGCGAACACCGGGGAGCTGTTTTTT. Translating gives CASSHANTGELFF. The chain combines TRBV5-5 with TRBJ2-2; unclear D gene. Between the trimmed V and J ends, which lost 4 bases and 0 bases, there was a span of 4 bases. Looked up from germline, CDR1 is SGHKS and CDR2 is YYEKEE (reference sequence). The CDR3 spans 13 residues.

CDR3 sequence (DNA): TGTGCCAGTAGCTGGGTGAGGGGACAGAGGGCCAAAAACATTCAGTACTTC. Its protein is CASSWVRGQRAKNIQYF. This chain connects TRBV19 to TRBJ2-4; 7 bases match TRBD1. This CDR3 comprises 17 residues. The germline V gene encodes CDR1 LNHDA and CDR2 SQIVND (reference sequence). J lost 1 base, V lost 6 bases, and 12 bases had no gene match. Combining the CDR3 with reference TRBV19 and TRBJ2-4 gives the whole variable domain DGGITQSPKYLFRKEGQNVTLSCEQNLNHDAMYWYRQDPGQGLRLIYYSQIVNDFQKGDIAEGYSVSREKKESFPLTVTSAQKNPTAFYLCASSWVRGQRAKNIQYFGAGTRLSVL.

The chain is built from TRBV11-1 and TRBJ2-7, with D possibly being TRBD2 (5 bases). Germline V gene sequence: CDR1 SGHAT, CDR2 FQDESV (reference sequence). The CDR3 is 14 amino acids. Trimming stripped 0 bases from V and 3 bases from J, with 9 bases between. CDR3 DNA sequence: TGTGCCAGCAGCTTAGCGGACTCCCTCTACGAGCAGTACTTC. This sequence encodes CASSLADSLYEQYF. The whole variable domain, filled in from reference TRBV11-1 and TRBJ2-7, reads EAEVAQSPRYKITEKSQAVAFWCDPISGHATLYWYRQILGQGPELLVQFQDESVVDDSQLPKDRFSAERLKGVDSTLKIQPAELGDSAMYLCASSLADSLYEQYFGPGTRLTVT.

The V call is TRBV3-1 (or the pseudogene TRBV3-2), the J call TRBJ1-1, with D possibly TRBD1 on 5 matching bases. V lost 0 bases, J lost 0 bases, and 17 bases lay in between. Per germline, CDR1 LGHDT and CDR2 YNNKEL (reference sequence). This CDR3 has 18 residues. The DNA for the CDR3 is TGTGCCAGCAGCCAAGATGGGACTGGGGCCACCCTGAACACTGAAGCTTTCTTT. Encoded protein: CASSQDGTGATLNTEAFF.

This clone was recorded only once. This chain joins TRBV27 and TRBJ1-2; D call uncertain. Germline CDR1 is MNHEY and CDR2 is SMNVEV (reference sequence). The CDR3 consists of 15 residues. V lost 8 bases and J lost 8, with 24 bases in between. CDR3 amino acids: CASSEMGASYRGYTF. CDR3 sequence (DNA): TGTGCCAGCTCTGAGATGGGCGCCTCTTATAGGGGCTACACCTTC.

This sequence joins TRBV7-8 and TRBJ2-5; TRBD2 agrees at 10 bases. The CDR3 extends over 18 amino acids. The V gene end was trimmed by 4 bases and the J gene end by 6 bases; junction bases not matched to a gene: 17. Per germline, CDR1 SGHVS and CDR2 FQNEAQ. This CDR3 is CASSSREGAGGPRKTQYF. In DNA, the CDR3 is TGTGCCAGCAGCTCTAGGGAGGGAGCGGGAGGGCCCAGGAAGACCCAGTACTTC. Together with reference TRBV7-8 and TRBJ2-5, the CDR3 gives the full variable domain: GAGVSQSPRYKVAKRGQDVALRCDPISGHVSLFWYQQALGQGPEFLTYFQNEAQLDKSGLPSDRFFAERPEGSVSTLKIQRTQQEDSAVYLCASSSREGAGGPRKTQYFGPGTRLLVL.

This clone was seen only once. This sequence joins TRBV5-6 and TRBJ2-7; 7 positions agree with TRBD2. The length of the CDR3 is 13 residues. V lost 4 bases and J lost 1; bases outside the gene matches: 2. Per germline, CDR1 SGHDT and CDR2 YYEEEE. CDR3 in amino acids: CASSTSVSYEQYF. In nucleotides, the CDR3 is TGTGCCAGCAGCACTAGCGTTTCCTACGAGCAGTACTTC. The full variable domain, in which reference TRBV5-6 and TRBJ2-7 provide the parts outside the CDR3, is DAGVTQSPTHLIKTRGQQVTLRCSPKSGHDTVSWYQQALGQGPQFIFQYYEEEERQRGNFPDRFSGHQFPNYSSELNVNALLLGDSALYLCASSTSVSYEQYFGPGTRLTVT.

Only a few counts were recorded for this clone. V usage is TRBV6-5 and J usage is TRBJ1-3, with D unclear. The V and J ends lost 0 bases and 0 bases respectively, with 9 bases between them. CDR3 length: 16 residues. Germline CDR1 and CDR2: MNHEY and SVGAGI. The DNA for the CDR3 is TGTGCCAGCAGTTACTCTGGCCCTGTCTCTGGAAACACCATATATTTT. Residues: CASSYSGPVSGNTIYF.

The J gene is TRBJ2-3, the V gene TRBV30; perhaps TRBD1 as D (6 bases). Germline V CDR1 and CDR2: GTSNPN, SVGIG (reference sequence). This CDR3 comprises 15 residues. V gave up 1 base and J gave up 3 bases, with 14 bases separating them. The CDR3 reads CAWSGGQGLTDTQYF. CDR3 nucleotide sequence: TGTGCCTGGAGTGGTGGGCAGGGGTTGACAGATACGCAGTATTTT.

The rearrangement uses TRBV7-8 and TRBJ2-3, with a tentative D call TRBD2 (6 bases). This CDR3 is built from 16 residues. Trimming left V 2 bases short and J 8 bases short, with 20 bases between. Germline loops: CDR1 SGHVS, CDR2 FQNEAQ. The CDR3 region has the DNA TGTGCCAGCAGCTTATCAGGCTACGGGGGAGTAGGTACGCAGTATTTT. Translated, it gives CASSLSGYGGVGTQYF.